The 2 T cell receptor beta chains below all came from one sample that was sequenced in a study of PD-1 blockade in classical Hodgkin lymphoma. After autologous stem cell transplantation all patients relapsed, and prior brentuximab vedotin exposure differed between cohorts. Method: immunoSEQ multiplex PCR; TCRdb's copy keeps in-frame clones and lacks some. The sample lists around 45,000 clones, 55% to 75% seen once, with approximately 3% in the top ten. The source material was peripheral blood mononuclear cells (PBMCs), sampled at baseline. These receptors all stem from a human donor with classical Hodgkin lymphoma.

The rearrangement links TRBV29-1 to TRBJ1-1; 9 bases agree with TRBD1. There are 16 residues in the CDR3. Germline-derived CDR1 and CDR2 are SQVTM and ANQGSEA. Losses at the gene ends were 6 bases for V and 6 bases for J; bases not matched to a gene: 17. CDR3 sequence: CSVFPGQGGDESEAFF. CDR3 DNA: TGCAGCGTGTTTCCGGGACAGGGAGGAGACGAGTCTGAAGCTTTCTTT.

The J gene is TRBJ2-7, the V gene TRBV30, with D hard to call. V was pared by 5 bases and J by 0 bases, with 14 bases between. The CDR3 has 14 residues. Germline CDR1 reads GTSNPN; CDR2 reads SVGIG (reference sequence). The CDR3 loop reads CAWALDWGSYEQYF. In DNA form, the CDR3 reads TGTGCCTGGGCGCTAGATTGGGGCTCCTACGAGCAGTACTTC.